Sequencing of this TCR beta chain was carried out in a study of T cell repertoires in cytomegalovirus infection. Study at large: Epitope selection comprised recently identified HLA-C-restricted CMV epitopes and well-studied HLA-B-restricted CMV epitopes. Both CMV infection and a matching HLA type were indicated by public TCR beta signatures. Findings and limits, study-wide: HLA-C-restricted CMV-specific TCR beta clonotypes were dominant in the ex vivo response. Identification of carriers of CMV plus the relevant HLA was achieved through cumulative public TCR beta family frequency.

MiXCR, applied by TCRdb to the reads, yields one record per CDR3 protein. The sample contains some 940,000 distinct CDR3 sequences, about 33% of which appear only once. In germline, CDR1 is MNHNS, CDR2 SASEGT. CDR3 length: 16 amino acids. The J segment lost 2 bases and the V segment lost 4 bases, leaving 10 bases of the junction unmatched. As regards this clonotype: Its matching antigen is unknown.

This receptor was taken from a human donor in good health (CMV status not recorded). Some clones in this sample may be carry-over from other donors' samples. The input for sequencing was cultured CD8+ T cells from PBMCs, taken from culture after CMV antigen stimulation. The genes are TRBV6-1 and TRBJ2-7, with 8 bases matching TRBD1. CDR3 in amino acids: CASSGTGTGSPYEQYV. CDR3 nucleotides: TGTGCCAGCAGTGGTACCGGGACAGGTTCACCCTACGAGCAGTACGTC.